This TCR beta chain was obtained from a study of blood T cell repertoires in COVID-19. Study details: COVID-19 samples, acute and convalescent, were from the United States, Italy and Spain.

CDR3 length equals 14 residues. Germline V lookup: CDR1 SGHRS, CDR2 YFSETQ. V was clipped by 4 bases and J by 9 bases, with 19 bases between them. In the authors' workflow: Using reference gene primer amplification, nucleated cell counts were estimated. The method was immunoSEQ multiplex PCR; TCRdb's version includes in-frame clones alone and lacks a portion of them. V and J calls and clone size are as listed in that table; D and trimming were resolved from the DNA. The sample has more than 90,000 clones, roughly 83% seen once. The genes are TRBV5-1 and TRBJ2-5, with D uncertain. Sequencing input: peripheral blood. The origin of this receptor is a woman in her seventies with acute or convalescent COVID-19. The CDR3 reads CASSPTPTLLAQYF. The CDR3 DNA is TGCGCCAGCAGCCCTACTCCGACTCTTCTGGCCCAGTACTTC.